This TCR beta chain stems from a study of T cells in Graves' hyperthyroidism and ophthalmopathy (dated by TCRdb to between 2018 and 2021). Turning to the overall study: Peripheral blood samples were taken at initial diagnosis, before any treatment was given. TCR V-J signatures able to tell the groups apart were searched for in a discovery cohort of more than 90 patients, of whom more than 40 had Graves' ophthalmopathy and around 56 had stable Graves' hyperthyroidism. Whether ophthalmopathy could be predicted prospectively was tested in an independent validation cohort made up of fewer than 20 hyperthyroidism patients plus 17 patients who later progressed to ophthalmopathy. The 90 or so discovery patients were randomly split 7:3 into training and test sets. In addition, the study compared T-cell repertoires in thyroid tissue and in blood from about six Graves' hyperthyroidism patients. Following sampling, methimazole starting at 30 mg daily was given to hyperthyroidism patients, and high-dose intravenous methylprednisolone was given to ophthalmopathy patients. The paper describes TCR Vbeta CDR3 sequencing of fewer than 150 peripheral blood samples, made up of 43 ophthalmopathy patients, some 80 hyperthyroidism patients and roughly 17 progressor patients. General findings and caveats noted by the study authors: Most expanded thyroid clonotypes (frequency above 0.001) were also detected in blood, suggesting blood repertoires may reflect thyroid immune responses. In validation, progression to ophthalmopathy was predicted by the model with 70.59% sensitivity and 72% to 85% specificity, a median of 6.5 months before onset. No statistical method was used to set the sample size in advance, and investigators knew the group allocation. In cross-validation, a model built on a 13 V-J signature told ophthalmopathy apart from stable hyperthyroidism with approximately 90% sensitivity and around 84% specificity, and in testing the same model reached 80%/75%.

TCR beta CDR3 regions were amplified from RNA transcripts. A first-round RT-PCR of the TCR CDR3 used the HTBI primer set with the Qiagen OneStep RT-PCR kit. The libraries were constructed in a second round of multiplex PCR and then size-selected and purified. Paired-end sequencing of the libraries was performed with 100 bp reads on an Illumina HiSeq2000. As for the authors' bioinformatics: SOAPnuke was used to process the raw data, throwing out any read that contained adapters or uncalled bases, had a mean Phred below 15, or lacked an exact constant-primer or identifier match. High-quality paired reads were merged using COPE v1.2.5, and each unique nucleotide sequence was defined as a clonotype. Clonotypes were aligned to IMGT TRBV, TRBD and TRBJ reference segments using MiTCR v1.1. Analysis was restricted to V-J combinations with a frequency above 0.0001, which covered 99% to 99.2% of repertoires. A TCS score was defined as the ratio between F50 (clonal expansion) and ExV (chaos), using BLOSUM62-based TCRdist between CDR3 peptides within each V-J. Welch's t-statistics and random forest reduced around 520 V-J features to 13, which were used in a naive Bayes classifier (R e1071). The public reads were reprocessed in TCRdb via fastp at Q25 and MiXCR, keeping in-frame beta chains. When rows share a CDR3 protein, they turn into one entry using the most common DNA and genes. For this entry, the V and J calls and clone size follow TCRdb and not the study's own pipeline. The sample profile shows 620,000 or so distinct CDR3 sequences; around 13% of them were found once. The top ten constitute about 12% of the sample.

The CDR3 sequence holds 15 residues, the cysteine and phenylalanine included. Left in the record is the CDR3 DNA by itself, 45 bases read in frame from the first base. Here V drops 7 bases and J drops 2 bases, and the junction holds 10 bases not matched to any gene. CDR1 and CDR2 are read off the germline V gene as SGDLS and YYNGEE. Remarks on this clonotype: Which antigen it targets is not known. Base qualities were left out, and no much larger clone turns up one base away.

Ophthalmopathy patients had moderately to severely active disease, with a Clinical Activity Score of 3 or more, a NOSPECS grade of 4 or more, and a disease duration of less than 3 months. Any patient with an uncontrolled infection, another autoimmune disease, pregnancy or lactation was excluded. Diagnoses were established on the basis of clinical symptoms, serum thyroxine and TRAb, thyroid ultrasound, and orbital computed tomography. PBMCs were separated from 10 ml of fresh peripheral blood using Ficoll-Paque density gradient centrifugation. Trizol reagent was used to extract total RNA, and RNA quality was then checked on an Agilent 2100 Bioanalyzer.

The TCR comes from a woman between 45 and 60 years old with Graves' ophthalmopathy. The chain couples TRBV9 to TRBJ1-2; 8 of the junction bases match TRBD1. Specimen: blood. The base sequence is TGTGCCAGCCAAACCGGGACAGGCTCCAACTATGGCTACACCTTC. Its coded protein is CASQTGTGSNYGYTF. With all but the CDR3 taken from the reference TRBV9 and TRBJ1-2 genes, the full variable domain is: DSGVTQTPKHLITATGQRVTLRCSPRSGDLSVYWYQQSLDQGLQFLIQYYNGEERAKGNILERFSAQQFPDLHSELNLSSLELGDSALYFCASQTGTGSNYGYTFGSGTRLTVV.